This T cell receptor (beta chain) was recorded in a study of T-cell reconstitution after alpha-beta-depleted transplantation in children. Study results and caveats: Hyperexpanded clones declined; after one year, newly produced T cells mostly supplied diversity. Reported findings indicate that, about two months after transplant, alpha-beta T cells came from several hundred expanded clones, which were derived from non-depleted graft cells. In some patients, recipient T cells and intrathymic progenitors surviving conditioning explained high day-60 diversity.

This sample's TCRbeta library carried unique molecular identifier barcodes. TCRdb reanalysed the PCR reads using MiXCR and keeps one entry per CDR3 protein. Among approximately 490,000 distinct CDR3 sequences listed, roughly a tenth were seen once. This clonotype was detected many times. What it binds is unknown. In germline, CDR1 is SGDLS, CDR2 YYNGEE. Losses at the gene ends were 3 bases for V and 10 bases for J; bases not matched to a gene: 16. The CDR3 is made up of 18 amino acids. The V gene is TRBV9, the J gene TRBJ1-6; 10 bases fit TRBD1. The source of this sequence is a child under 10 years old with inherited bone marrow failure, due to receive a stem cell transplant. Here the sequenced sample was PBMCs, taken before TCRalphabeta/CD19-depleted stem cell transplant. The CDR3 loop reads CASSGETGGFGLYSPLHF. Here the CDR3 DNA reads TGTGCCAGCAGCGGGGAGACAGGGGGCTTTGGACTATACTCACCCCTCCACTTT.